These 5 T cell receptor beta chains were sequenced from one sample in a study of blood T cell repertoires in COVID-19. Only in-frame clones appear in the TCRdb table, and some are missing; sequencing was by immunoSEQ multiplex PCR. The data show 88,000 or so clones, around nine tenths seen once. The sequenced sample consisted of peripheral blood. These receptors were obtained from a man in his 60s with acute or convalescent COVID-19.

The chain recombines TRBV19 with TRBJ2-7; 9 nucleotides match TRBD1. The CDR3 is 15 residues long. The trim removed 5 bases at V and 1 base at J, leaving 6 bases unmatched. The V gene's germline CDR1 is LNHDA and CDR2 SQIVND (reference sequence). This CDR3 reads CASSVGTGISYEQYF. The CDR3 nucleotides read TGTGCCAGTAGTGTAGGGACAGGGATTTCCTACGAGCAGTACTTC.

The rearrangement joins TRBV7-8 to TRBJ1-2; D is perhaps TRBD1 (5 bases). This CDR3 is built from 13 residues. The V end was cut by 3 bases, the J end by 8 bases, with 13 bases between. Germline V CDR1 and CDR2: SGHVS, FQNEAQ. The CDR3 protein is CASSLGGSAGYTF. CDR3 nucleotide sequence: TGTGCCAGCAGCTTGGGGGGATCCGCGGGCTACACCTTC.

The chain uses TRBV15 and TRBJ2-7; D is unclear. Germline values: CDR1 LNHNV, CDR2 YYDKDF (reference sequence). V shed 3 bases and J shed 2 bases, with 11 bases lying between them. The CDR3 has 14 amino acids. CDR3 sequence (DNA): TGTGCCACCAGCAGTTTGCCAGGCGCCTACGAGCAGTACTTC. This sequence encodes CATSSLPGAYEQYF.

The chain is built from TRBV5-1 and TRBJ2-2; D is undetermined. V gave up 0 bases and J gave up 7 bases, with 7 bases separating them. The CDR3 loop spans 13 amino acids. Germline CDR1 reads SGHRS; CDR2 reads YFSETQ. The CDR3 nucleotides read TGCGCCAGCAGCTTGGCACTTGGCGGGGAGCTGTTTTTT. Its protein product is CASSLALGGELFF.

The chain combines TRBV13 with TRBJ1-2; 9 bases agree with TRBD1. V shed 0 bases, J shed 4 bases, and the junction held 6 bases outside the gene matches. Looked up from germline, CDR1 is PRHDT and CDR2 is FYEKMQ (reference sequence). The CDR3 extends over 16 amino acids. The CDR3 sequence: CASSLGRQGGTYGYTF. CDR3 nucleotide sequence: TGTGCCAGCAGCTTAGGTCGACAGGGGGGGACCTATGGCTACACCTTC.